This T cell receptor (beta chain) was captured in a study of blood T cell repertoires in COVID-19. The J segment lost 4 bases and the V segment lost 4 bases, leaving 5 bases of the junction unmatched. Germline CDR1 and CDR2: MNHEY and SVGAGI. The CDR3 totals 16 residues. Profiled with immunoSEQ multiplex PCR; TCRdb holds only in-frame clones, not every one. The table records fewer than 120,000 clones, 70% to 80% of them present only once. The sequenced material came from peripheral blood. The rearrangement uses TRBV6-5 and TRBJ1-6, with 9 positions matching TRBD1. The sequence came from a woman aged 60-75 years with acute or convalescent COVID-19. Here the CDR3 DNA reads TGTGCCAGCAGTTCGCAGGACAGGGGTTATAATTCACCCCTCCACTTT. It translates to CASSSQDRGYNSPLHF.